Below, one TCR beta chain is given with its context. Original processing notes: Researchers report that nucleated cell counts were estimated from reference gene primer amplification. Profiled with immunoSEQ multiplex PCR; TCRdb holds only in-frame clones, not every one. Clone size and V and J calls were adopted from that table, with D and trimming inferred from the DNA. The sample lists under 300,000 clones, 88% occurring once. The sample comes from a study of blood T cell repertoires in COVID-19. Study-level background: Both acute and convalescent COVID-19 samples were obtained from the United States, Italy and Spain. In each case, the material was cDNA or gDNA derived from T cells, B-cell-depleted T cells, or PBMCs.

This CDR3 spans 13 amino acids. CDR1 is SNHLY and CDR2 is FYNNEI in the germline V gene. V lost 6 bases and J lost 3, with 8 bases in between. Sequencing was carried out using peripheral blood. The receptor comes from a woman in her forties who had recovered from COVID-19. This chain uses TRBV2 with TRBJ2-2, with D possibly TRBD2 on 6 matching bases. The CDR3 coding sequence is TGTGCCAGCAGCCGGGACTACACCGGGGAGCTGTTTTTT. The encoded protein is CASSRDYTGELFF.